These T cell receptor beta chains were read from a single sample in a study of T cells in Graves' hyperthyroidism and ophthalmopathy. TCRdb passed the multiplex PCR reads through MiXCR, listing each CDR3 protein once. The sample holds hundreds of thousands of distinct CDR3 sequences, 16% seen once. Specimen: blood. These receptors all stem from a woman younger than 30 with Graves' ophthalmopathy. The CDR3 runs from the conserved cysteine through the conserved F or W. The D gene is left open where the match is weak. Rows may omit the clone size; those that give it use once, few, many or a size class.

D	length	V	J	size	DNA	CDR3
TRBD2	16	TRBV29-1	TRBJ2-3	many	TGCAGCGTTGCGGGGGCTAGCGGGACCGCCACAGATACGCAGTATTTT	CSVAGASGTATDTQYF
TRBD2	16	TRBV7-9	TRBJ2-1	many	TGTGCCAGCAGCCCTCGCAGCGGGAGCTCCTACAATGAGCAGTTCTTC	CASSPRSGSSYNEQFF
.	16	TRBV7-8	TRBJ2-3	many	TGTGCCAGCAGCCCCCTGGAGGGACCACGCACCAATACGCAGTATTTT	CASSPLEGPRTNTQYF
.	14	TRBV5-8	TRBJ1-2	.	TGTGCCAGCAGTGCAAGGGGTTTACCCTATGGCTACACCTTC	CASSARGLPYGYTF
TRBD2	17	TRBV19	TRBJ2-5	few	TGTGCCAGTAGCCGGTCCTTCAGGTCTAGCGGTCTCGGGACCCAGTACTTC	CASSRSFRSSGLGTQYF
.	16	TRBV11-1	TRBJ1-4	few	TGTGCCAGCAGCTTAGGGCCGGGAACTGGTGATGAAAAACTGTTTTTT	CASSLGPGTGDEKLFF
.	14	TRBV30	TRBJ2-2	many	TGTGCCTGGGACCGGGACACCCTCACCGGGGAGCTGTTTTTT	CAWDRDTLTGELFF
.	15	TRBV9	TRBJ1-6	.	TGTGCCAGCAGCGAACGGGGCATAGGTCACTCACCCCTCCACTTT	CASSERGIGHSPLHF
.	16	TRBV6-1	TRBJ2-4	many	TGTGCCAGCAGTGACACCGGGACAAGAGCCAAAAACATTCAGTACTTC	CASSDTGTRAKNIQYF
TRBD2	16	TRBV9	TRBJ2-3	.	TGTGCCAGCAGCGCAAACCCAGGACTAGCGGGAGATACGCAGTATTTT	CASSANPGLAGDTQYF
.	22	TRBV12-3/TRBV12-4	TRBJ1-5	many	TGTGCCAGCAGTTTAGCGATCCAGGGCCGCGTTCTGGTTATGAGGAGCAATCAGCCCCAGCATTTT	CASSLAIQGRVLVMRSNQPQHF
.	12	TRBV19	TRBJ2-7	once	TGTGCCAGTAGTACTAATTCCTACGAGCAGTACTTC	CASSTNSYEQYF
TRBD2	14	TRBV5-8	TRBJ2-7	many	TGTGCCAGCAGCTTGGAGGGGACTAGCACCGAGCAGTACTTC	CASSLEGTSTEQYF
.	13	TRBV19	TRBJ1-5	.	TGTGCCAGTAGTATGAAGAGGGGGCAGCCCCAGCATTTT	CASSMKRGQPQHF
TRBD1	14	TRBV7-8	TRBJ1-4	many	TGTGCCAGCAGCCCGGACAGGGGGCATGAAAAACTGTTTTTT	CASSPDRGHEKLFF
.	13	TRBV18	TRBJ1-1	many	TGTGCCAGCTCACCTATAATTCCCACTGAAGCTTTCTTT	CASSPIIPTEAFF
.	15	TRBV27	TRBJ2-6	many	TGTGCCAGCAGTTTTTTGCTTTCTGGGGCCAACGTCCTGACTTTC	CASSFLLSGANVLTF
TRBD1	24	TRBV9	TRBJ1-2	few	TGTGCCAGCAGCTGCCCCCCCCCGAAAACCCTCGGACAGGGGCCTAGTGGTCGAAGGGGTGGCTACACCTTC	CASSCPPPKTLGQGPSGRRGGYTF
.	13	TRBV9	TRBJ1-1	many	TGTGCCAGCAGCCGCGCCTTGGACACTGAAGCTTTCTTT	CASSRALDTEAFF